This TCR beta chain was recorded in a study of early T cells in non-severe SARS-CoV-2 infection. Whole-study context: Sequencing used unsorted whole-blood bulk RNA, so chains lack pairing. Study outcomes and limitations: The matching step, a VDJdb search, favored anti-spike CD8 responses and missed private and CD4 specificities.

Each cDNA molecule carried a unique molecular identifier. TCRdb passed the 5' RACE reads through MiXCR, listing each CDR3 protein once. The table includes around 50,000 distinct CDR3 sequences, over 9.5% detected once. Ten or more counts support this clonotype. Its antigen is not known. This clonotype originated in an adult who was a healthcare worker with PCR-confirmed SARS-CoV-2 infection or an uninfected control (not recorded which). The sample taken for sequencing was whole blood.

CDR3 sequence reads: CASSQDPGSGGGFSGNTIYF. The DNA for the CDR3 is TGCGCCAGCAGCCAAGATCCCGGGTCAGGGGGCGGCTTCTCTGGAAACACCATATATTTT. The chain is built from TRBV4-1 and TRBJ1-3; 8 positions match TRBD1. CDR3 length equals 20 residues. V trimming: 0 bases; J trimming: 0 bases; junction bases outside the gene matches: 13. The germline V gene encodes CDR1 MGHRA and CDR2 YSYEKL.